The subject of this entry is one TCR beta chain. It lacks a known antigen. No per-base quality is available; no much larger clone lies one base away. This sample stems from a study of OX40 agonist ivuxolimab in advanced cancers. Notes on the research overall: Ivuxolimab, which targeted the costimulatory receptor OX40 (CD134), was an agonistic, fully human IgG2 monoclonal antibody. Intravenous ivuxolimab was administered to patients every 2 weeks at six dose levels: 0.01, 0.1, 0.3, 1.5, 3 and 10 mg/kg. Among the roughly 52 dose-escalation patients, some 19 had hepatocellular carcinoma, 15 or so melanoma, 9 renal cell carcinoma and 9 head and neck cancer. In the dose-escalation cohort, 75% to 90% of patients were male, and the mean age was roughly 60 years with a range of about 20 to 80. Patients were allowed to have had prior anti-PD-1, anti-PD-L1 or anti-CTLA-4 therapy, and approximately 40% of the dose-escalation patients had been treated with checkpoint inhibitors. Partial responses were achieved by three dose-escalation patients, of whom one had hepatocellular carcinoma and two had cutaneous melanoma. The purpose of peripheral TCRbeta sequencing was to test whether ivuxolimab changed TCR sequence diversity and led to clonal T-cell expansion. The paper reports the monotherapy dose-escalation portion (N = 52 patients) of the phase I ivuxolimab trial.

General conclusions and limits of the study: Partial responders in the 0.1-3.0 mg/kg groups had among the lowest normalized peripheral clonal expansion, especially among CD8+ T cells. After ivuxolimab, expanded clones were on average more numerous among CD8+ T cells than among CD4+ T cells. Which antigens the clonally expanded peripheral T cells were specific for was not determined. Clonal expansion of both CD4+ and CD8+ blood T cells was observed from baseline to week 6 at doses 0.1 to 3.0 mg/kg. Low levels of normalized T-cell clonal expansion were also seen in some patients who did not respond.

For sequencing of the TCRbeta CDR3 region, genomic DNA was extracted from the sorted cells. The immunoSEQ Assay was used to sequence the TCRbeta CDR3 regions. TCRdb obtained this table from immuneACCESS and retained in-frame rearrangements with V and J assigned. These tables miss some clones; where compared with another copy, unresolved V genes account for less than half of the shortfall, and the remainder is unexplained. The sample data list 65,000 to 75,000 clones, and roughly 85% of these were observed just once. The ten top clones hold approximately 6.7% of the sample. The trial excluded patients who had a history of autoimmune disease or who were on systemic immunosuppression. Peripheral blood for TCR sequencing was collected from all dose cohorts at baseline, on cycle 4 day 1, and on cycle 7 day 1. The samples were drawn from a first-in-human, open-label, multicenter phase I dose-escalation trial of ivuxolimab. Adults with locally advanced or metastatic melanoma, renal cell carcinoma, hepatocellular carcinoma or head and neck squamous cell carcinoma were enrolled in the trial. Before TCR sequencing, CD4+ T cells and CD8+ T cells were sorted from peripheral blood as separate populations.

The TCR originated in an adult with an advanced solid tumor such as melanoma, head and neck, liver or kidney cancer. The sample in question was CD4+ or CD8+ T cells sorted from blood, obtained in a trial of the OX40 agonist ivuxolimab.

CDR3 protein: CASSQDLNQPQHF. The nucleotide sequence reads TGTGCCAGCAGCCAAGACCTAAATCAGCCCCAGCATTTT. The V and J genes are TRBV14 and TRBJ1-5, with the D gene not confidently named. CDR3 length: 13 amino acids, cysteine to phenylalanine. The DNA shown is the 39-base CDR3, in frame from base 1. Cut back by 0 bases and 4 bases, the V and J ends lie 4 bases apart. Based on the germline V gene, the CDR1 and CDR2 sequences are SGHDN and FVKESK.